The next 2 T cell receptor beta chains were all read from a single sample in a study of T-cell reconstitution after alpha-beta-depleted transplantation in children. Preparation of the TCRbeta library used unique molecular identifiers. MiXCR, run by TCRdb on the PCR reads, gives a single entry per CDR3 protein. Of about 250,000 distinct CDR3 sequences in the sample, about 24% were seen once. The sequenced sample was PBMCs, mostly from graft donor cells, obtained 360 days after TCRalphabeta/CD19-depleted stem cell transplant. The receptors originated from a female patient between 2 and 10 years old who had a stem cell transplant for congenital amegakaryocytic thrombocytopenia, so the T cells may come from the graft donor.

The sample holds a few counts of this clonotype. The V call is TRBV5-1, the J call TRBJ1-3; D is ambiguous. The CDR3 contains 15 residues. Germline CDR1 reads SGHRS; CDR2 reads YFSETQ. Trimming took 0 bases from V and 2 from J, leaving 9 bases between them. CDR3 sequence reads: CASSLDSVAGNTIYF. The CDR3 region has the DNA TGCGCCAGCAGCTTGGACAGCGTGGCTGGAAACACCATATATTTT. The complete variable domain, with remaining parts taken from reference TRBV5-1 and TRBJ1-3, reads KAGVTQTPRYLIKTRGQQVTLSCSPISGHRSVSWYQQTPGQGLQFLFEYFSETQRNKGNFPGRFSGRQFSNSRSEMNVSTLELGDSALYLCASSLDSVAGNTIYFGEGSWLTVV.

Comment on this clonotype: Given the absence of the conserved phenylalanine or tryptophan at the CDR3 end, a read error is likely. This chain joins TRBV12-3 or TRBV12-4 and TRBJ1-1; TRBD1 matches 7 bases. The CDR3 consists of 14 residues. V lost 6 bases and J lost 8; bases outside the gene matches: 12. The DNA for the CDR3 is TGTGCCAGCAGCATAGACAGGGCTGGTAAAGAAGCTTTCTGT. It translates to CASSIDRAGKEAFC.